This note documents a single T cell receptor beta chain sequence. Antigen: not known. This entry belongs to a study of shared clonotypes between healthy human individuals. The protocol was immunoSEQ multiplex PCR, while the TCRdb copy is restricted to in-frame clones and leaves out a portion. The data contain 2 million to 2.5 million clones, 90% to 96% of them singletons. Looked up from germline, CDR1 is SEHNR and CDR2 is FQNEAQ (reference sequence). Deletions cut 5 bases from V and 3 bases from J, with 20 bases between. The CDR3 length is 16 residues. CD4+ cell separation produced CD45RA+ naive and CD45RA-negative memory subsets. General observations from the study: Sampling covered blood only; tissue repertoires likely differ. Four donors had about 5.1% of their naive CD4 clonotypes in common. Measured sharing among donors was expected to vary with sequencing depth.

This chain connects TRBV7-9 to TRBJ2-7; unclear D gene. The TCR originated in a man aged 18 to 35 in good health. The sequenced material came from naive CD4+ T cells sorted from blood. The subset is: CD45RA+ positively selected. The CDR3 reads CASSPSQGLAGYEQYF. Here the CDR3 DNA reads TGTGCCAGCAGCCCCTCCCAAGGGCTGGCAGGCTACGAGCAGTACTTC.